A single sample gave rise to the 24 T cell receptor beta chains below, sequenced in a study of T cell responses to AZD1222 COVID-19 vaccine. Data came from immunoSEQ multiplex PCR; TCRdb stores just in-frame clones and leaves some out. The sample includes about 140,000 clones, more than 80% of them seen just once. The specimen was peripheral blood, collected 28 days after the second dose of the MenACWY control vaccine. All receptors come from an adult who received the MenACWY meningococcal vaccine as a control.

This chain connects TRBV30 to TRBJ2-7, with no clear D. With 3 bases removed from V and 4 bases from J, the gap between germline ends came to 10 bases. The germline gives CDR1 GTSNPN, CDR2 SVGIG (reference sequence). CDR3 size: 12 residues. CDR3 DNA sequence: TGTGCCTGGAGGAGTAACAAGTACGAGCAGTACTTC. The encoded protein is CAWRSNKYEQYF.

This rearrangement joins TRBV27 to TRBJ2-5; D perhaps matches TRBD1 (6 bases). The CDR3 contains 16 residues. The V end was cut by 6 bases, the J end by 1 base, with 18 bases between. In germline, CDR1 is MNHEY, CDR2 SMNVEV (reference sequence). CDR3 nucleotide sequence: TGTGCCAGCAGCAAGTCCGGACAGCTACTCCAAGAGACCCAGTACTTC. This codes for CASSKSGQLLQETQYF.

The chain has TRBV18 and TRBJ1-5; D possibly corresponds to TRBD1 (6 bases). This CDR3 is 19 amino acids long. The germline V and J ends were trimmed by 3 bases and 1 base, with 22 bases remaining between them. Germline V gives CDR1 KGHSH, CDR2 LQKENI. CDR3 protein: CASSPQPQTDRTSNQPQHF. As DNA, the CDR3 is TGTGCCAGCTCACCCCAACCCCAGACGGACAGAACAAGCAATCAGCCCCAGCATTTT.

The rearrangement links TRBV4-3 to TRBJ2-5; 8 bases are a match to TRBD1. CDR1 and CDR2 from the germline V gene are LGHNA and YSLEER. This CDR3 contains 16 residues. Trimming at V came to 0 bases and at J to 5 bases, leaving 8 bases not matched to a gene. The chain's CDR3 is CASSQDWTGTGETQYF. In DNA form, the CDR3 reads TGCGCCAGCAGCCAAGATTGGACAGGGACGGGGGAGACCCAGTACTTC.

DNA for the CDR3: TGTGCCAGCAGCTCGGAACGGGAGGGCACTGAAGCTTTCTTT. Its protein is CASSSEREGTEAFF. V and J are TRBV5-4 and TRBJ1-1, with no clear D. Trimming pared 3 bases from V and 4 bases from J, leaving 13 bases between. Germline CDR1 and CDR2: SGHNT and YYREEE (reference sequence). This CDR3 comprises 14 residues.

This CDR3 reads CASSQEETDFYGYTF. The CDR3 DNA follows: TGCGCCAGCAGCCAAGAAGAGACAGATTTCTATGGCTACACCTTC. The chain joins TRBV4-3 to TRBJ1-2, with D possibly TRBD1 on 5 matching bases. With 0 bases removed from V and 4 bases from J, the gap between germline ends came to 12 bases. The germline V gene encodes CDR1 LGHNA and CDR2 YSLEER. This CDR3 is built from 15 residues.

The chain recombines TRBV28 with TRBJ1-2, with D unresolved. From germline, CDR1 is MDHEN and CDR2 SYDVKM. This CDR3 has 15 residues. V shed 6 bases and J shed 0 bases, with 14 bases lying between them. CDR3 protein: CASRFSSIANYGYTF. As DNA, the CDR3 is TGTGCCAGCAGGTTTAGTAGTATCGCTAACTATGGCTACACCTTC.

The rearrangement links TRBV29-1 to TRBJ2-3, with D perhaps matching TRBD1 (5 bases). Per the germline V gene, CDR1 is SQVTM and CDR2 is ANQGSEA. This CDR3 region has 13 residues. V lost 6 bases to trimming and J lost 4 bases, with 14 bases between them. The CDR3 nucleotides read TGCAGCGTCGCCTCCAGGGCGGCAGATACGCAGTATTTT. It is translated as CSVASRAADTQYF.

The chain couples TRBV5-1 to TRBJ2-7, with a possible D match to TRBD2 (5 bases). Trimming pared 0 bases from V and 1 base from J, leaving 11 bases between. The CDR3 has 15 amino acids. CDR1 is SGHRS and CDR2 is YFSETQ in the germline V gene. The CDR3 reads CASSLVTTGSYEQYF. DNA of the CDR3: TGCGCCAGCAGCTTGGTGACCACGGGATCCTACGAGCAGTACTTC.

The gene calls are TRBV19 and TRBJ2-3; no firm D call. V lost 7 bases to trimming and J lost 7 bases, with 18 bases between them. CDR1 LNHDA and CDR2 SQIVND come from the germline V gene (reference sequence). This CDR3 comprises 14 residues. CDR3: CASTPGLDVNTQYF. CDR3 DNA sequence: TGTGCCAGTACCCCAGGATTAGACGTCAATACGCAGTATTTT.

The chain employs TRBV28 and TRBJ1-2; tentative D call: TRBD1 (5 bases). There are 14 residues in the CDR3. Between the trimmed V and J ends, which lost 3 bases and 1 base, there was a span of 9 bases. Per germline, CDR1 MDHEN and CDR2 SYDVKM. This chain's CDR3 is CASSLGRHNYGYTF. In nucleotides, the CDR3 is TGTGCCAGCAGTTTGGGACGACATAACTATGGCTACACCTTC.

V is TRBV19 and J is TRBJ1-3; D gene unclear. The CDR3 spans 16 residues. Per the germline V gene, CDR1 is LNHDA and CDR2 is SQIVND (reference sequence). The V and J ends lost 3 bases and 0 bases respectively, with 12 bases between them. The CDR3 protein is CASSINFPSSGNTIYF. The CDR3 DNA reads TGTGCCAGTAGTATCAACTTTCCGAGCTCTGGAAACACCATATATTTT.

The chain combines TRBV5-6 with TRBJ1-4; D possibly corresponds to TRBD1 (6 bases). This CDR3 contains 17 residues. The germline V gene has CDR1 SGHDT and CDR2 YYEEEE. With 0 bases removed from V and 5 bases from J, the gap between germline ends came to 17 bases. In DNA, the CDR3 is TGTGCCAGCAGCTTGGGAGCGCGGGGGCAGCCAAATGAAAAACTGTTTTTT. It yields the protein CASSLGARGQPNEKLFF.

In DNA form, the CDR3 reads TGTGCCAGCAGTCCGCCAGACAGCTATCAGCCCCAGCATTTT. Protein: CASSPPDSYQPQHF. The chain employs TRBV28 and TRBJ1-5; D possibly corresponds to TRBD1 (5 bases). Trimming pared 5 bases from V and 5 bases from J, leaving 13 bases between. CDR1 is MDHEN, CDR2 SYDVKM, per germline. This CDR3 is built from 14 residues.

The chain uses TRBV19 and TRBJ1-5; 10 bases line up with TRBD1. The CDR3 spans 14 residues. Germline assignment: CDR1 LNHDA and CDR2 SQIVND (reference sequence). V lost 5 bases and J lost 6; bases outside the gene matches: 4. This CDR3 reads CASSPRDRGQPQHF. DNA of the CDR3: TGTGCCAGTAGTCCGCGGGACAGGGGTCAGCCCCAGCATTTT. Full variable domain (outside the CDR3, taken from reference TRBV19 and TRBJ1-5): DGGITQSPKYLFRKEGQNVTLSCEQNLNHDAMYWYRQDPGQGLRLIYYSQIVNDFQKGDIAEGYSVSREKKESFPLTVTSAQKNPTAFYLCASSPRDRGQPQHFGDGTRLSIL.

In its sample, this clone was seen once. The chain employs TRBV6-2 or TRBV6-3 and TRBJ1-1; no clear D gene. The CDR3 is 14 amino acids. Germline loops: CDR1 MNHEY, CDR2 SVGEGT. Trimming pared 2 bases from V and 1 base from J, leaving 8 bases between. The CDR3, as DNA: TGTGCCAGCAGTTACCAGTGGGAGAACACTGAAGCTTTCTTT. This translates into CASSYQWENTEAFF.

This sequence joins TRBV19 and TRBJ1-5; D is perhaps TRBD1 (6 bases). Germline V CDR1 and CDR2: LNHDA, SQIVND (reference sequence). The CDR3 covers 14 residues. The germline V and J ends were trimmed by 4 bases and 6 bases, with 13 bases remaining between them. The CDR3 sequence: CASSTTGLFQPQHF. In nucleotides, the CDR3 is TGTGCCAGTAGTACAACAGGGTTGTTTCAGCCCCAGCATTTT.

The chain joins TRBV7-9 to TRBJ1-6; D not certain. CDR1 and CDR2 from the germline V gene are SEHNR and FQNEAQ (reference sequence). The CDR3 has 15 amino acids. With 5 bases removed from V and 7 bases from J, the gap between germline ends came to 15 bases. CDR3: CASSLSGIENSPLHF. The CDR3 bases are TGTGCCAGCAGCCTGAGCGGGATCGAAAATTCACCCCTCCACTTT.

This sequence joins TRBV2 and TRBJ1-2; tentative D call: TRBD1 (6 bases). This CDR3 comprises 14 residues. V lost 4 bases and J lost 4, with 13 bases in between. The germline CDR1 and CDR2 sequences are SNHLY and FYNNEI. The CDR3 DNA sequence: TGTGCCAGCAGTGGGGACACAGGTTTCTATGGCTACACCTTC. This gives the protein CASSGDTGFYGYTF.

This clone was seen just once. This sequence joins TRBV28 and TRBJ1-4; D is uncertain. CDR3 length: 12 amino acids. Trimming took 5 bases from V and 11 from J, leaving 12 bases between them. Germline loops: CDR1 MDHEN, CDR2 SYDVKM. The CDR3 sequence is CASSQAEDKLFF. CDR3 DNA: TGTGCCAGCAGTCAGGCGGAGGATAAACTGTTTTTT.

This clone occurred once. The CDR3 DNA is TGCGCCAGCAGCTTGGAGGTTCGGGGGCTAAACACCATATATTTT. It encodes CASSLEVRGLNTIYF. The chain employs TRBV5-1 and TRBJ1-3; tentative D call: TRBD1 (6 bases). Germline loops: CDR1 SGHRS, CDR2 YFSETQ. CDR3 size: 15 residues. V gave up 0 bases and J gave up 6 bases, with 13 bases separating them.

CDR3 protein: CATSDRLGTGRYEQYF. The DNA of the CDR3 is TGTGCCACCAGTGATAGGTTGGGGACAGGGCGCTACGAGCAGTACTTC. The V call is TRBV24-1, the J call TRBJ2-7; TRBD1 matches at 9 bases. The CDR3 is 16 residues long. After removal of 3 bases from V and 3 bases from J, the junction contained 8 bases not matched to a gene. Germline CDR1 and CDR2: KGHDR and SFDVKD.

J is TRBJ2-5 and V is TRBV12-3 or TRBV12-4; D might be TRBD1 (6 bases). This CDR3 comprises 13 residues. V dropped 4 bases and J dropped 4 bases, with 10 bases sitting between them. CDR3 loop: CASSSGATETQYF. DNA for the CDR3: TGTGCCAGCAGTTCAGGGGCCACAGAGACCCAGTACTTC.

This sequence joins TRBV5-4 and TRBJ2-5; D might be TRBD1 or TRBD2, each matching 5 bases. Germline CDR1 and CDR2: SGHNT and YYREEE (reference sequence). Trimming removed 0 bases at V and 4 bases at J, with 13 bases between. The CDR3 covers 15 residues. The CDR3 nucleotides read TGTGCCAGCAGCTTGGATCAGGGTCGGGGAGAGACCCAGTACTTC. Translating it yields CASSLDQGRGETQYF.